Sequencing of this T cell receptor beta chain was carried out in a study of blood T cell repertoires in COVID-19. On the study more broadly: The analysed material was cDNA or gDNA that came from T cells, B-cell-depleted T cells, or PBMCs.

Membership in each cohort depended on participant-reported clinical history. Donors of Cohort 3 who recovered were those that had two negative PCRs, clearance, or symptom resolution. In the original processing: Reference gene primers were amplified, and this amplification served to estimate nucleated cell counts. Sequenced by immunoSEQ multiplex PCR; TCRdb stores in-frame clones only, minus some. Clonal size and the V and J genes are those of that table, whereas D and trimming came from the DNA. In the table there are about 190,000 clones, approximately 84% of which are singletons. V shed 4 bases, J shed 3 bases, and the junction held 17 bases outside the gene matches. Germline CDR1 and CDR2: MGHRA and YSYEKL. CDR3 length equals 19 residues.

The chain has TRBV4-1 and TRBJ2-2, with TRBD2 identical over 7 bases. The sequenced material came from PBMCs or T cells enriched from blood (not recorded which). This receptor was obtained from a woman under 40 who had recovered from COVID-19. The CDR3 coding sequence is TGCGCCAGCAGCCTCCCGGAAGGGGAGGGCTTCAGGGACACCGGGGAGCTGTTTTTT. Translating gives CASSLPEGEGFRDTGELFF.